This TCR beta chain is drawn from a study of blood T cell repertoires in COVID-19. Whole-study context: Samples representing acute and convalescent COVID-19 were sourced from the United States, Italy and Spain. T cells, B-cell-depleted T cells, or PBMCs supplied cDNA or gDNA.

This clone was seen just once. Authors' methods: Estimated nucleated cell counts came from reference gene primer amplification. Sequenced by immunoSEQ multiplex PCR; TCRdb stores in-frame clones only, minus some. Clone size and the V and J calls come from that table; the DNA yielded D and trimming. Among some 200,000 clones, around 80% were seen once, and the ten largest hold about 14%. The length of the CDR3 is 15 residues. V was clipped by 2 bases and J by 0 bases; unmatched bases: 5. Germline CDR1 and CDR2: SGHRS and YFSETQ. The Seattle patients joined while their infection was active and were tracked longitudinally afterward.

This sequence originates from a woman in her 70s with COVID-19, enrolled during active disease. The source material was peripheral blood. The rearrangement joins TRBV5-1 to TRBJ2-7; 7 bases match TRBD2. CDR3 sequence: CASSFSGGSSYEQYF. The DNA for the CDR3 is TGCGCCAGCAGCTTCTCGGGCGGGAGCTCCTACGAGCAGTACTTC. Based on the CDR3 plus reference TRBV5-1 and TRBJ2-7, the full variable domain is KAGVTQTPRYLIKTRGQQVTLSCSPISGHRSVSWYQQTPGQGLQFLFEYFSETQRNKGNFPGRFSGRQFSNSRSEMNVSTLELGDSALYLCASSFSGGSSYEQYFGPGTRLTVT.